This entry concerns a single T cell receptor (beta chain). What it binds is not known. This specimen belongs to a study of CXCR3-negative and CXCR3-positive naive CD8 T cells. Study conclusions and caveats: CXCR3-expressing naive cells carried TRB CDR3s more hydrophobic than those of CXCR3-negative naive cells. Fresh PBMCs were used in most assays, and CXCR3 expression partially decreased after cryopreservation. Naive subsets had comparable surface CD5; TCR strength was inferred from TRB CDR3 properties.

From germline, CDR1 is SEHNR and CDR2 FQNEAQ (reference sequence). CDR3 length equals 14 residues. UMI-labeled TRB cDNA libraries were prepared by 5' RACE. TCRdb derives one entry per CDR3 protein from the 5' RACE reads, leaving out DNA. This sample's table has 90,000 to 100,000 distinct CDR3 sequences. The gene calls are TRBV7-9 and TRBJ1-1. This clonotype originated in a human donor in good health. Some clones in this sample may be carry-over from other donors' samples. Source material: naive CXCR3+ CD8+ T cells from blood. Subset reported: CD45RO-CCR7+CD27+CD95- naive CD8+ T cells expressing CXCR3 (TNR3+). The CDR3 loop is CASPPEGWYTEAFF.